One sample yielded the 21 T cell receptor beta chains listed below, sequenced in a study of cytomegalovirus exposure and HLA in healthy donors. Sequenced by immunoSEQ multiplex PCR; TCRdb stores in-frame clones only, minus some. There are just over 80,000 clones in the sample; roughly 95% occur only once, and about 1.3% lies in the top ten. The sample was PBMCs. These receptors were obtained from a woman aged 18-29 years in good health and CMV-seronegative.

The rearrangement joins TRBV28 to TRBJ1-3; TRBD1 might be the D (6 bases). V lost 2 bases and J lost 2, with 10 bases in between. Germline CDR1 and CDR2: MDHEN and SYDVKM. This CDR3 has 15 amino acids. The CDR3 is CASSLDSGAGNTIYF. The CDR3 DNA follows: TGTGCCAGCAGTTTAGATTCAGGGGCTGGAAACACCATATATTTT.

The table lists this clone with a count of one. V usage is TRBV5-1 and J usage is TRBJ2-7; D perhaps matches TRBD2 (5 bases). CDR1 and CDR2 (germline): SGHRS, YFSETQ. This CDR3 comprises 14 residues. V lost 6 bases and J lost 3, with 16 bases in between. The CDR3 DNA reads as TGCGCCAGCAACCTTGGACGGGGAAACTACGAGCAGTACTTC. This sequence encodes CASNLGRGNYEQYF. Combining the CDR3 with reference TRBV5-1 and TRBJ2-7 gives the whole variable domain KAGVTQTPRYLIKTRGQQVTLSCSPISGHRSVSWYQQTPGQGLQFLFEYFSETQRNKGNFPGRFSGRQFSNSRSEMNVSTLELGDSALYLCASNLGRGNYEQYFGPGTRLTVT.

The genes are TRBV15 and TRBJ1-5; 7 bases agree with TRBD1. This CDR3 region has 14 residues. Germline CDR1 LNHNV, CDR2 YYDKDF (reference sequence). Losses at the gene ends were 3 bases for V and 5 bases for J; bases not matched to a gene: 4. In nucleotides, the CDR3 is TGTGCCACCAGCAGGGCAGGGACAGATCAGCCCCAGCATTTT. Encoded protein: CATSRAGTDQPQHF.

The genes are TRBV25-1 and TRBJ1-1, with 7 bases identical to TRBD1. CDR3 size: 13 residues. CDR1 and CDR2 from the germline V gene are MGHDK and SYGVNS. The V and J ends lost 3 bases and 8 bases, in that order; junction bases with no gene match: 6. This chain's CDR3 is CASSEPGGREAFF. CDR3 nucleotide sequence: TGTGCCAGCAGTGAGCCAGGGGGTCGCGAAGCTTTCTTT.

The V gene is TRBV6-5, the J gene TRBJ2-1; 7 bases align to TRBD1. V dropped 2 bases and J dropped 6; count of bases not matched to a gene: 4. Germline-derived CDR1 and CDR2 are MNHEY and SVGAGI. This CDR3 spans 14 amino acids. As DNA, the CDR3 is TGTGCCAGCAGTTACCGGGACAGAGCCAATGAGCAGTTCTTC. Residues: CASSYRDRANEQFF.

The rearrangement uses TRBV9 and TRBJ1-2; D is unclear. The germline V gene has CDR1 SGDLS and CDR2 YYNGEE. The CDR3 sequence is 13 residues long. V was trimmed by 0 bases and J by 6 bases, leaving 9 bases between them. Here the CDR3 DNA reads TGTGCCAGCAGCGTAGGAGTTAAGAATGGCTACACCTTC. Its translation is CASSVGVKNGYTF.

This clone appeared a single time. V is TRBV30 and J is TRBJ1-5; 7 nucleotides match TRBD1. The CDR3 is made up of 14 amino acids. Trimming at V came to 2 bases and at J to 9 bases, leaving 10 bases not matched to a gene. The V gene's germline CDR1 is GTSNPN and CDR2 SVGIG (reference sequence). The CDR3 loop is CAWSTYRGDGPQHF. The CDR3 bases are TGTGCCTGGAGTACGTACAGGGGCGACGGGCCCCAGCATTTT.

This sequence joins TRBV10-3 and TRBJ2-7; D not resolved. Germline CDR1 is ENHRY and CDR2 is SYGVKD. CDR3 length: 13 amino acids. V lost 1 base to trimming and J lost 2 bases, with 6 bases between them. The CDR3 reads CAISEFGTYEQYF. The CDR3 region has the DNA TGTGCCATCAGTGAGTTCGGTACCTACGAGCAGTACTTC.

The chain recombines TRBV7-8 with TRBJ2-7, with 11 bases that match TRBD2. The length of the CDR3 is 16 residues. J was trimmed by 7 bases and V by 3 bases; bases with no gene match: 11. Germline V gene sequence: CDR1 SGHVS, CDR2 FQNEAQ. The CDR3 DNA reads TGTGCCAGCAGCTTCGAAGGGACTAGCGGTAGAGGAGAGCAGTACTTC. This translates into CASSFEGTSGRGEQYF.

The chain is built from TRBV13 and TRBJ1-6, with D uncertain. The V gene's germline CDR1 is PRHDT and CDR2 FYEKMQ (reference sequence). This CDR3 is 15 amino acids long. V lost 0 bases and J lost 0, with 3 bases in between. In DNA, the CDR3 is TGTGCCAGCAGCTTAGGGAGCTCCTATAATTCACCCCTCCACTTT. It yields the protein CASSLGSSYNSPLHF.

The CDR3 is CATSPDLPEREANTGELFF. In nucleotides, the CDR3 is TGTGCCACCAGCCCCGATTTACCGGAGCGGGAAGCGAACACCGGGGAGCTGTTTTTT. The gene calls are TRBV15 and TRBJ2-2, with TRBD2 matching over 7 bases. CDR1 and CDR2 (germline): LNHNV, YYDKDF (reference sequence). V was pared by 5 bases and J by 0 bases, with 15 bases of the junction left unmatched. The CDR3 runs to 19 residues.

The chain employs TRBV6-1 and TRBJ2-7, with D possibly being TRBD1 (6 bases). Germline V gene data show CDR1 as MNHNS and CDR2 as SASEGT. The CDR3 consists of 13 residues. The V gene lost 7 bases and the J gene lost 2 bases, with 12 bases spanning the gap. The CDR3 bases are TGTGCCAGCAAGGGGGACCCAGCCTACGAGCAGTACTTC. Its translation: CASKGDPAYEQYF.

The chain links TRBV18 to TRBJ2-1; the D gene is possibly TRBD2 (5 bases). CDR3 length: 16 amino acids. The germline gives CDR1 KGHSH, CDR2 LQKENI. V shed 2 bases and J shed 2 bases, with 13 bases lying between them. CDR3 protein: CASSPSGVGTYNEQFF. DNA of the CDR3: TGTGCCAGCTCACCATCCGGGGTGGGAACCTACAATGAGCAGTTCTTC.

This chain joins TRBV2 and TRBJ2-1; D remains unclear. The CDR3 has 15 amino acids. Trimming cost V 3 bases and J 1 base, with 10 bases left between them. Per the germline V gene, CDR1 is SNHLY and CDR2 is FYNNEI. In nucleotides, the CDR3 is TGTGCCAGCAGTGATGCAGCAGGATCCTACAATGAGCAGTTCTTC. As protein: CASSDAAGSYNEQFF.

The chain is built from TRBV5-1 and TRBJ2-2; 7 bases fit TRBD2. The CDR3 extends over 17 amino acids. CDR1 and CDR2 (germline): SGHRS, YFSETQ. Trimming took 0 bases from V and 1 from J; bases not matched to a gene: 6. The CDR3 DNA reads TGCGCCAGCAGCTTGGATAATAGCGGGCTGAACACCGGGGAGCTGTTTTTT. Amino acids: CASSLDNSGLNTGELFF.

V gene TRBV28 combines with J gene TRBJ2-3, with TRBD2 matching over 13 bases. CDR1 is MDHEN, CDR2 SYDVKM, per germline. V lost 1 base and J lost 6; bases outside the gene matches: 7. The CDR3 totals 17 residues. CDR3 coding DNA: TGTGCCAGCAGTTTATTTCCACTAGCGGGAGGGCCTGATACGCAGTATTTT. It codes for CASSLFPLAGGPDTQYF.

The CDR3 sequence is CASSYSGRGPNTEAFF. CDR3 nucleotide sequence: TGTGCCAGCAGTTACTCGGGCAGGGGTCCGAACACTGAAGCTTTCTTT. This chain joins TRBV6-6 and TRBJ1-1, with D possibly matching TRBD1 (6 bases). The germline V gene has CDR1 MNHNY and CDR2 SVGAGI (reference sequence). Trimming stripped 0 bases from V and 1 base from J, with 12 bases between. The CDR3 contains 16 residues.

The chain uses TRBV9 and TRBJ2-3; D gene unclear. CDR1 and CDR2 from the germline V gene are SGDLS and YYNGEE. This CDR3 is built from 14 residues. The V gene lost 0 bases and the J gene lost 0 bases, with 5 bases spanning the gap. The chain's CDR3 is CASSVDSSTDTQYF. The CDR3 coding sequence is TGTGCCAGCAGCGTAGATAGTAGCACAGATACGCAGTATTTT.

The CDR3 loop is CSVPDPGDAGTEAFF. The DNA of the CDR3 is TGCAGCGTTCCTGACCCAGGGGATGCGGGCACTGAAGCTTTCTTT. The chain combines TRBV29-1 with TRBJ1-1; possibly TRBD1 for D (6 bases). CDR3 length equals 15 residues. Trimming left V 5 bases short and J 4 bases short, with 20 bases between. Looked up from germline, CDR1 is SQVTM and CDR2 is ANQGSEA.

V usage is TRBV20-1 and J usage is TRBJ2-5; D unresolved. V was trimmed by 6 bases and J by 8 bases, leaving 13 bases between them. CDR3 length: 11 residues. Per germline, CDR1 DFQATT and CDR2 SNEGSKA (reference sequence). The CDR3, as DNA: TGCAGTGCCCCCGCAGGTTTTACCCAGTACTTC. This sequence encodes CSAPAGFTQYF.

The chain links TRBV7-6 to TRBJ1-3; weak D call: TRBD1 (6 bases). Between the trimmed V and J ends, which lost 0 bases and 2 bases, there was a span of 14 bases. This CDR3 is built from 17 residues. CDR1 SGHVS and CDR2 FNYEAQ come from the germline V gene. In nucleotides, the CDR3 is TGTGCCAGCAGCTTAGCGTTGGGGGCTTCGACTGGAAACACCATATATTTT. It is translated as CASSLALGASTGNTIYF.